The 23 T cell receptor beta chains below all came from one sample that was sequenced in a study of T cell responses to AZD1222 COVID-19 vaccine. TCRdb's copy holds only in-frame clones and misses some; the assay was immunoSEQ multiplex PCR. The sample shows some 130,000 clones, around nine tenths of them seen only once. The sequencing here drew on peripheral blood, taken on day 0 of AZD1222 vaccination. The receptors derive from an adult in good health.

J is TRBJ1-1 and V is TRBV4-1; D remains ambiguous. Trimming took 2 bases from V and 4 from J, leaving 14 bases between them. CDR1 is MGHRA, CDR2 YSYEKL, per germline. This CDR3 has 15 amino acids. The CDR3 is CASSQYVVGSTEAFF. The CDR3 bases are TGCGCCAGCAGCCAATACGTTGTCGGGAGCACTGAAGCTTTCTTT.

This rearrangement joins TRBV27 to TRBJ1-4; the match to TRBD1 covers 8 bases. J was trimmed by 8 bases and V by 6 bases; bases with no gene match: 8. This CDR3 region has 14 residues. Germline V CDR1 and CDR2: MNHEY, SMNVEV (reference sequence). CDR3 coding DNA: TGTGCCAGCAGAGGTCAGGGGGCTGGAGAAAAACTGTTTTTT. As protein: CASRGQGAGEKLFF.

The chain carries TRBV3-1 (or the pseudogene TRBV3-2) and TRBJ1-4; 8 nucleotides line up with TRBD1. With V trimmed by 6 bases and J by 7 bases, 7 bases remained unmatched. Germline V gives CDR1 LGHDT, CDR2 YNNKEL (reference sequence). The CDR3 runs to 14 residues. The CDR3, as DNA: TGTGCCAGCAGAGACAGGGGAGGGGGTGAAAAACTGTTTTTT. Translation gives CASRDRGGGEKLFF.

The V gene is TRBV3-1 (or the pseudogene TRBV3-2), the J gene TRBJ1-2, with 7 bases matching TRBD1. From germline, CDR1 is LGHDT and CDR2 YNNKEL (reference sequence). After removal of 1 base from V and 6 bases from J, the junction contained 5 bases not matched to a gene. This CDR3 spans 14 amino acids. CDR3 nucleotides: TGTGCCAGCAGCCAAGTTAGGGGGCACGATGGCTACACCTTC. Residues: CASSQVRGHDGYTF.

The chain uses TRBV5-1 and TRBJ2-1, with D perhaps TRBD1 or TRBD2 (5 bases each). This CDR3 comprises 13 residues. The germline V gene has CDR1 SGHRS and CDR2 YFSETQ. With 5 bases removed from V and 6 bases from J, the gap between germline ends came to 12 bases. The CDR3 coding sequence is TGCGCCAGCAGGGGGGACCCCCGCAATGAGCAGTTCTTC. Translating it yields CASRGDPRNEQFF.

V gene TRBV12-3 or TRBV12-4 combines with J gene TRBJ1-1; D is possibly TRBD1 (5 bases). The V and J ends lost 7 bases and 1 base respectively, with 10 bases between them. The CDR3 covers 13 residues. The CDR3 here is CASTRTPNTEAFF. The CDR3 region has the DNA TGTGCCAGCACCCGGACACCGAACACTGAAGCTTTCTTT.

Details on this clone: At the DNA level, this CDR3 is encoded by other sequences in the same sample as well. V usage is TRBV2 and J usage is TRBJ2-5; D gene uncertain. V was shortened by 6 bases and J by 1 base, with 3 bases between the two germline ends. This CDR3 has 11 residues. Germline assignment: CDR1 SNHLY and CDR2 FYNNEI. CDR3 protein: CASSPQETQYF. The DNA of the CDR3 is TGTGCCAGCAGCCCCCAAGAGACCCAGTACTTC.

The V call is TRBV6-1, the J call TRBJ1-2; D uncertain. Germline CDR1 MNHNS, CDR2 SASEGT. The CDR3 totals 17 residues. V was clipped by 2 bases and J by 4 bases, with 20 bases between them. CDR3 in amino acids: CASSESLEGWKSYGYTF. DNA for the CDR3: TGTGCCAGCAGTGAATCTCTTGAGGGTTGGAAAAGCTATGGCTACACCTTC.

CDR3 amino acids: CASSWDTNIQYF. The CDR3, as DNA: TGCGCCAGCAGCTGGGACACAAACATTCAGTACTTC. The chain employs TRBV5-1 and TRBJ2-4; maybe TRBD1 (6 bases). Germline V gene data show CDR1 as SGHRS and CDR2 as YFSETQ. Trimming shortened V by 3 bases and J by 6 bases, and 7 bases separated the two germline ends. This CDR3 has 12 amino acids.

This chain uses TRBV7-3 with TRBJ2-2; D uncertain. The CDR3 has 13 residues. V was pared by 3 bases and J by 6 bases, with 8 bases between. Germline CDR1 is SGHTA and CDR2 is FQGTGA. The CDR3 nucleotides read TGTGCCAGCAGCTTGTTTCTCTCCGGGGAGCTGTTTTTT. Its translation is CASSLFLSGELFF.

The chain has TRBV30 and TRBJ1-2; D not resolved. This CDR3 has 11 amino acids. V lost 4 bases, J lost 8 bases, and 11 bases lay in between. The germline CDR1 and CDR2 sequences are GTSNPN and SVGIG (reference sequence). The CDR3 protein is CAWTLRVGYTF. The DNA for the CDR3 is TGTGCCTGGACCCTTAGGGTCGGCTACACCTTC.

In the case of this clone: Because the CDR3's place on the DNA is in doubt, the DNA is left out and the CDR3 is given as listed by TCRdb. The chain carries TRBV11-3 and TRBJ1-1. Germline V CDR1 and CDR2: SGHNT, YENEEA. The CDR3 extends over 13 residues, inclusive of both ends. The chain's CDR3 is CASSSTLGTEAFF.

V gene TRBV9 combines with J gene TRBJ1-6, with D perhaps matching TRBD1 (5 bases). Germline CDR1 reads SGDLS; CDR2 reads YYNGEE. V lost 2 bases and J 3 bases, leaving 6 bases between the germline ends. The CDR3 length is 14 residues. CDR3 protein: CASSVRGYNSPLHF. The CDR3 nucleotides read TGTGCCAGCAGCGTTAGGGGCTATAATTCACCCCTCCACTTT.

The chain links TRBV6-5 to TRBJ1-2; unclear D gene. With 2 bases removed from V and 7 bases from J, the gap between germline ends came to 14 bases. Germline loops: CDR1 MNHEY, CDR2 SVGAGI. The CDR3 contains 14 residues. The CDR3 bases are TGTGCCAGCAGTTACACTCTCGCGGTTGGTGGCTACACCTTC. This codes for CASSYTLAVGGYTF.

This chain joins TRBV12-3 or TRBV12-4 and TRBJ2-5; D is ambiguous. The CDR3 has 12 amino acids. V was cut by 3 bases and J by 3 bases, with 5 bases left in between. The CDR3 reads CASSFREETQYF. DNA for the CDR3: TGTGCCAGCAGTTTCCGAGAAGAGACCCAGTACTTC.

The rearrangement links TRBV27 to TRBJ2-3; TRBD2 matches at 9 bases. The germline CDR1 and CDR2 sequences are MNHEY and SMNVEV (reference sequence). The CDR3 has 16 amino acids. The V and J ends lost 5 bases and 2 bases, in that order; junction bases with no gene match: 8. CDR3 in DNA: TGTGCCAGCAGTCCGTCTAGCGGGGACTACACAGATACGCAGTATTTT. Translating gives CASSPSSGDYTDTQYF.

This sequence joins TRBV7-2 and TRBJ1-5; TRBD1 aligns across 7 bases. Germline trimming cut 4 bases from V and 7 bases from J; bases unmatched to any gene: 7. This CDR3 is built from 14 residues. Per germline, CDR1 SGHTA and CDR2 FQGNSA. Here the CDR3 reads CASSSQGVRQPQHF. In nucleotides, the CDR3 is TGTGCCAGCAGCTCGCAGGGGGTACGGCAGCCCCAGCATTTT.

The V and J genes are TRBV6-6 and TRBJ2-7; the D is unclear. The CDR3 loop spans 15 amino acids. Trimming took off 0 bases at V and 2 bases at J, with 11 bases between the two ends. In germline, CDR1 is MNHNY, CDR2 SVGAGI (reference sequence). CDR3 amino acids: CASSYSLNSPYEQYF. The DNA of the CDR3 is TGTGCCAGCAGTTACTCGTTGAACAGTCCCTACGAGCAGTACTTC.

The rearrangement links TRBV6-1 to TRBJ1-4; 7 bases align to TRBD1. Per germline, CDR1 MNHNS and CDR2 SASEGT. This CDR3 comprises 13 residues. The V gene end was trimmed by 2 bases and the J gene end by 11 bases; junction bases not matched to a gene: 5. In DNA form, the CDR3 reads TGTGCCAGCAGTGAACCGAGCAGGGGGAAACTGTTTTTT. Residues: CASSEPSRGKLFF.

This rearrangement joins TRBV11-2 to TRBJ1-1; 8 bases match TRBD1. This CDR3 region has 14 residues. The germline gives CDR1 SGHAT, CDR2 FQNNGV. Losses at the gene ends were 3 bases for V and 2 bases for J; bases not matched to a gene: 2. CDR3 sequence reads: CASSFGQGNTEAFF. In DNA, the CDR3 is TGTGCCAGCAGCTTTGGACAGGGTAACACTGAAGCTTTCTTT.

The chain is built from TRBV12-3 or TRBV12-4 and TRBJ2-7; weak D call: TRBD2 (6 bases). The ends were cut back, 5 bases at V and 0 bases at J, with 8 bases in the middle. There are 13 residues in the CDR3. The CDR3 loop is CASSGLNSYEQYF. DNA for the CDR3: TGTGCCAGCAGTGGACTAAACTCCTACGAGCAGTACTTC.

The rearrangement joins TRBV12-3 or TRBV12-4 to TRBJ1-1; no definite D call. The CDR3 sequence is 13 residues long. Trimming took 6 bases from V and 6 from J, leaving 14 bases between them. In DNA, the CDR3 is TGTGCCAGCAGCATTAGGGTCGGAGCTGAAGCTTTCTTT. It specifies CASSIRVGAEAFF.

This chain joins TRBV10-1 and TRBJ2-7, with 9 bases lining up with TRBD1. The CDR3 covers 15 residues. Germline lookup yields CDR1 WNHNN and CDR2 SYGVQD (reference sequence). Germline trimming cut 2 bases from V and 4 bases from J; bases unmatched to any gene: 6. CDR3 nucleotide sequence: TGCGCCAGCAGTGAGCCGGGACAGGGAGTATACGAGCAGTACTTC. Amino acids: CASSEPGQGVYEQYF.